This TCR beta chain was documented in a study of T cell changes during pregnancy in multiple sclerosis. This CDR3 has 15 residues. Germline CDR1 reads LNHDA; CDR2 reads SQIVND (reference sequence). Trimming stripped 7 bases from V and 0 bases from J, with 13 bases between. This clone was counted once. Assay used: immunoSEQ multiplex PCR; TCRdb lists only in-frame clones, some missing. Of about 16,000 clones in the sample, 86% are singletons; the top ten hold roughly a fifth. Sequenced material: CD8+ T cells from peripheral blood mononuclear cells, taken in the first trimester of pregnancy. The rearrangement joins TRBV19 to TRBJ1-5, with D unresolved. This clonotype originated in a female donor with multiple sclerosis, enrolled in a pregnancy study. As DNA, the CDR3 is TGTGCCAGTACCCCAACAGCATATAGCAATCAGCCCCAGCATTTT. Translated: CASTPTAYSNQPQHF.